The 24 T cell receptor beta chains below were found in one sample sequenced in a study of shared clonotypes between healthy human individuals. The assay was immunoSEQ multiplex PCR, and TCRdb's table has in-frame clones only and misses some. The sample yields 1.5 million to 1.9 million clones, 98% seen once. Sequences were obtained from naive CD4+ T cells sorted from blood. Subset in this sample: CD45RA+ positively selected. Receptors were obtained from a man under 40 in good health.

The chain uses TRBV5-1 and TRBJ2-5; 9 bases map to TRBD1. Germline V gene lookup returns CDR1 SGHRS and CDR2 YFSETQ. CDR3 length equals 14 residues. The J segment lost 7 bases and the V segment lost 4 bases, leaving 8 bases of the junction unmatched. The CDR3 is CASSQDRGLRTQYF. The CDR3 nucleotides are TGCGCCAGCAGCCAGGACAGGGGTCTGAGGACCCAGTACTTC.

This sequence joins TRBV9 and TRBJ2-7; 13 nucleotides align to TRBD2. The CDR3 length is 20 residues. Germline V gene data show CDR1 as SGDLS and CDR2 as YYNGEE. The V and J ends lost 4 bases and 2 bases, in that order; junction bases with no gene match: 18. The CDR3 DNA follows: TGTGCCAGCAGCCGACAAGGGGCTCCGGGACTAGCGGGAAGGGCCTACGAGCAGTACTTC. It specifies CASSRQGAPGLAGRAYEQYF.

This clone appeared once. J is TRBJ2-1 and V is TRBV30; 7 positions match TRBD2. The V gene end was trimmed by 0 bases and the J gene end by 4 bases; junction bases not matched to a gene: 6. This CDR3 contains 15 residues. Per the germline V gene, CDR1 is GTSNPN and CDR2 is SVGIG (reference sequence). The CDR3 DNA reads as TGTGCCTGGAGTGTGGGCGGGAGTGGATACAATGAGCAGTTCTTC. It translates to CAWSVGGSGYNEQFF.

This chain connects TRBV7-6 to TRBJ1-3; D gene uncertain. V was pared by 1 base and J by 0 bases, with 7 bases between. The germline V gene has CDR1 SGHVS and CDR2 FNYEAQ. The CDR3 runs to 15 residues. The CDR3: CASSLGRNSGNTIYF. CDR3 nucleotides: TGTGCCAGCAGCTTAGGCAGGAACTCTGGAAACACCATATATTTT.

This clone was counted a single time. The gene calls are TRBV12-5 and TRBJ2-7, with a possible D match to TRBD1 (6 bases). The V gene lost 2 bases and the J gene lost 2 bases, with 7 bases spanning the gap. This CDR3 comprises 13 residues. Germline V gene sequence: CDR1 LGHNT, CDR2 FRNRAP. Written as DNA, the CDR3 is TGTGCTAGTGGTTTGTCAGGGGCCTACGAGCAGTACTTC. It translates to CASGLSGAYEQYF.

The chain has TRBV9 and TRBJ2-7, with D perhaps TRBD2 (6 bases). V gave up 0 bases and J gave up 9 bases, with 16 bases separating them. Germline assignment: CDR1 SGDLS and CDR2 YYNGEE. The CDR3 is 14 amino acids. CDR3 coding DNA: TGTGCCAGCAGCGTAGAGGGAGGCTCGAAGGTGCAGTACTTC. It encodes CASSVEGGSKVQYF.

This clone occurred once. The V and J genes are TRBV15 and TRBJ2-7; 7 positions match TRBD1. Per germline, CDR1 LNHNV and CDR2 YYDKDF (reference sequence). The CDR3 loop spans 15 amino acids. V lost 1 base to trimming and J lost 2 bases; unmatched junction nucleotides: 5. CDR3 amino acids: CATSRGWDSAYEQYF. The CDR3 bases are TGTGCCACCAGCAGAGGCTGGGACAGTGCCTACGAGCAGTACTTC.

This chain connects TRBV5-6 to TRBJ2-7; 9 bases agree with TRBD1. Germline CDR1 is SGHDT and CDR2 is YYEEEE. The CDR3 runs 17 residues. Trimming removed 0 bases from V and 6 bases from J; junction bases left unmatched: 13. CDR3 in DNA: TGTGCCAGCAGCTTGGAAGTTTCGGGGACAGGGTACCCCGAGCAGTACTTC. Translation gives CASSLEVSGTGYPEQYF.

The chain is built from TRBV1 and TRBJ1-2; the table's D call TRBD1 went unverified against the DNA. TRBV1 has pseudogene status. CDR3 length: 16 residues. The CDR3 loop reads CTSSQDPPPQGVGYTF. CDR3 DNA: TGCACCAGCAGCCAAGATCCGCCGCCACAGGGGGTTGGCTACACCTTC.

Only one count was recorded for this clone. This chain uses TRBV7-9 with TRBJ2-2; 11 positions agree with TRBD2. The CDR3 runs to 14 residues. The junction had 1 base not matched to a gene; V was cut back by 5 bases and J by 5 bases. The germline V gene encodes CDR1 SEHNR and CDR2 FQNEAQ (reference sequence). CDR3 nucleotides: TGTGCCAGCAGCCGACTAGCGGGAACCGGGGAGCTGTTTTTT. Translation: CASSRLAGTGELFF.

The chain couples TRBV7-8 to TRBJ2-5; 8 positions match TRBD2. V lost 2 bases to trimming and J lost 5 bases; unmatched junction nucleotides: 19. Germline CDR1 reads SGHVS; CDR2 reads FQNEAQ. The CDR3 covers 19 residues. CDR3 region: CASSLNPPWRRERGETQYF. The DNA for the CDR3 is TGTGCCAGCAGCTTAAACCCACCTTGGCGGCGGGAGCGGGGGGAGACCCAGTACTTC.

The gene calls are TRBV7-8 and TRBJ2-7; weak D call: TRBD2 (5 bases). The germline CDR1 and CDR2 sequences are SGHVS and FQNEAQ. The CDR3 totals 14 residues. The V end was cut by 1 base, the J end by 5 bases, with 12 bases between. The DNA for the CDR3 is TGTGCCAGCAGCTTAGTACTAGGGCGGGACGAGCAGTACTTC. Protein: CASSLVLGRDEQYF.

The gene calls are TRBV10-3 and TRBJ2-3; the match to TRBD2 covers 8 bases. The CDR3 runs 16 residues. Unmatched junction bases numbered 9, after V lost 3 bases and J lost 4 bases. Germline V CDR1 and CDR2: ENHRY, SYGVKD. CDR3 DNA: TGTGCCATCAGTGATGTGAAGCGGGAGATTGCAGATACGCAGTATTTT. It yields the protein CAISDVKREIADTQYF.

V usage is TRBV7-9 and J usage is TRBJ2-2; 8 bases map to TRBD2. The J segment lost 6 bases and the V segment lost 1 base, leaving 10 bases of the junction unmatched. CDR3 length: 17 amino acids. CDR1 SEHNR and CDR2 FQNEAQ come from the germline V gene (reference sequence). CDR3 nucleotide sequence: TGTGCCAGCAGCTTAGTTGACGCCGGGAGGGCCGCCGGGGAGCTGTTTTTT. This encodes CASSLVDAGRAAGELFF.

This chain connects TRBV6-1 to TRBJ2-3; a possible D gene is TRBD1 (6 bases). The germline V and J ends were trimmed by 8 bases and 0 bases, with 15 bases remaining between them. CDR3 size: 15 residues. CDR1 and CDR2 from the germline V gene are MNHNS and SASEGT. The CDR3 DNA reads TGTGCCAGCCTACTGGGGGCTGCTAGCACAGATACGCAGTATTTT. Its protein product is CASLLGAASTDTQYF.

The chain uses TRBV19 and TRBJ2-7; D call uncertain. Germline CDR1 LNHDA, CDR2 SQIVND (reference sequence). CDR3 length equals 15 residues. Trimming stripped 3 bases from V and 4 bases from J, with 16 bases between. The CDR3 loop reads CASSMESAAPYEQYF. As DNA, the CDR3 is TGTGCCAGTAGTATGGAGTCGGCTGCTCCATACGAGCAGTACTTC.

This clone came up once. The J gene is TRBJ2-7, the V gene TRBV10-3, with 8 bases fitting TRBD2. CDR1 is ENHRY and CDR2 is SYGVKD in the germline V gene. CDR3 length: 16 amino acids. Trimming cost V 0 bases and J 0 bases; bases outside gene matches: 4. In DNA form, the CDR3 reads TGTGCCATCAGTGAGTCGACTAGCGCAAGCTCCTACGAGCAGTACTTC. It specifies CAISESTSASSYEQYF.

The DNA of the CDR3 is TGTGCCAGCTCCCGAGGGGGTTCGGAAAAACTGTTTTTT. This codes for CASSRGGSEKLFF. V usage is TRBV9 and J usage is TRBJ1-4; a weak D match, TRBD1 (6 bases). CDR3 length: 13 residues. The germline gives CDR1 SGDLS, CDR2 YYNGEE. V was clipped by 7 bases and J by 8 bases, with 15 bases between them.

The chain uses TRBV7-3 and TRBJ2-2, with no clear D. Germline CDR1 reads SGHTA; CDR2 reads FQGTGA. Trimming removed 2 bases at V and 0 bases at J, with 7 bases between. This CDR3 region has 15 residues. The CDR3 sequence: CASSLGNANTGELFF. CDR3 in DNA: TGTGCCAGCAGCTTAGGTAACGCGAACACCGGGGAGCTGTTTTTT.

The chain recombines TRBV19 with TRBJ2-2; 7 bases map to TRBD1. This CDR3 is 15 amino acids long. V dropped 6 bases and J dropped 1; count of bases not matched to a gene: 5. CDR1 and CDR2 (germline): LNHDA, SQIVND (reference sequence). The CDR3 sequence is CASSSDRKNTGELFF. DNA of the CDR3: TGTGCCAGTAGCTCGGACAGGAAGAACACCGGGGAGCTGTTTTTT.

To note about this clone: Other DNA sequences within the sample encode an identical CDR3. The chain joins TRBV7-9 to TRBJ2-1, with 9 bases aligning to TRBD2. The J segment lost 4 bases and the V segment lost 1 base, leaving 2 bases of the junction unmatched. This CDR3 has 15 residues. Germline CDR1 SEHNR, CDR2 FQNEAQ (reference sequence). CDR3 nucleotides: TGTGCCAGCAGCTTAGGTGCGGGAGGGTACAATGAGCAGTTCTTC. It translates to CASSLGAGGYNEQFF.

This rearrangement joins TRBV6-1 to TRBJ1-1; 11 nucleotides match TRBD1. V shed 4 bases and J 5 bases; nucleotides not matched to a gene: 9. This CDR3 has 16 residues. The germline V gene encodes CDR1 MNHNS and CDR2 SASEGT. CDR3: CASSVGGDRGFTEAFF. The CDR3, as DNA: TGTGCCAGCAGTGTTGGGGGGGACAGGGGGTTTACTGAAGCTTTCTTT.

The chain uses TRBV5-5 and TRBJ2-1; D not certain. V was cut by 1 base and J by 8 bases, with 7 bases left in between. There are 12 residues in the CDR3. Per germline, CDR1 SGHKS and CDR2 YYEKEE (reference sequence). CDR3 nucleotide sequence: TGTGCCAGCAGCTTGATGGCTCATGAGCAGTTCTTC. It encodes CASSLMAHEQFF.

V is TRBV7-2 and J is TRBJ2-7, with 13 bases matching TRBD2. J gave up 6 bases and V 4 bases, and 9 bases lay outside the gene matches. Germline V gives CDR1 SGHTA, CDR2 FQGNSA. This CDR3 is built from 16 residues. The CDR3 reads CASSWTSGGLASEQYF. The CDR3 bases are TGTGCCAGCAGCTGGACTAGCGGGGGCCTCGCGAGCGAGCAGTACTTC.